Each of the 23 T cell receptor beta chains below was sequenced from the same sample in a study of T cell responses to AZD1222 COVID-19 vaccine (TCRdb year 2021). According to the study, the label for this sample's time point signals: baseline before first vaccination. The method behind the library was the immunoSEQ multiplex PCR assay. TCRdb retrieved this table from immuneACCESS and kept in-frame rearrangements only. Not all clones are present; in checked studies, unresolved V genes account for under half, and no reason is known for the remainder. The sample yields about 85,000 clones; roughly 90% were counted once. Clones ranked in the top ten supply around 3% of the sample. The sequenced sample was peripheral blood, obtained on day 0 of AZD1222 vaccination. The receptors shown here come from an adult in good health.

This clone was recorded once. The chain recombines TRBV6-1 with TRBJ1-6, with D possibly matching TRBD1 (6 bases). The CDR3 loop spans 16 amino acids. Looked up from germline, CDR1 is MNHNS and CDR2 is SASEGT. Trimming pared 0 bases from V and 4 bases from J, leaving 10 bases between. The CDR3 sequence: CASSEAPQGYNSPLHF. The CDR3 DNA reads TGTGCCAGCAGTGAAGCCCCACAGGGATATAATTCACCCCTCCACTTT.

The chain links TRBV19 to TRBJ2-7, with TRBD2 identical over 8 bases. The germline CDR1 and CDR2 sequences are LNHDA and SQIVND (reference sequence). This CDR3 comprises 15 residues. V lost 3 bases, J lost 5 bases, and 9 bases stayed unmatched. CDR3 in amino acids: CASSIAALAAHEQYF. CDR3 coding DNA: TGTGCCAGTAGTATCGCGGCACTAGCGGCCCACGAGCAGTACTTC. Using reference TRBV19 and TRBJ2-7 for the parts outside the CDR3, the full variable domain is DGGITQSPKYLFRKEGQNVTLSCEQNLNHDAMYWYRQDPGQGLRLIYYSQIVNDFQKGDIAEGYSVSREKKESFPLTVTSAQKNPTAFYLCASSIAALAAHEQYFGPGTRLTVT.

V usage is TRBV21-1 and J usage is TRBJ1-5. TRBV21-1 is termed a pseudogene. The CDR3 spans 15 residues. This CDR3 reads CASSKEGRRGQPQHF. CDR3 sequence (DNA): TGTGCCAGCAGCAAAGAGGGGCGGAGGGGGCAGCCCCAGCATTTT.

The V and J genes are TRBV15 and TRBJ2-1; perhaps D is TRBD1 or TRBD2 (7 bases each). The CDR3 is 18 residues long. Trimming took 1 base from V and 0 from J, leaving 16 bases between them. Germline assignment: CDR1 LNHNV and CDR2 YYDKDF (reference sequence). The CDR3 DNA reads as TGTGCCACCAGCAGAGGAGCAGCGGGACAGAGCTCCTACAATGAGCAGTTCTTC. Its translation is CATSRGAAGQSSYNEQFF.

This chain connects TRBV20-1 to TRBJ2-7, with D perhaps being TRBD1 or TRBD2 (5 bases each). The CDR3 contains 13 residues. Trimming left V 3 bases short and J 1 base short, with 10 bases between. Germline V lookup: CDR1 DFQATT, CDR2 SNEGSKA (reference sequence). In DNA, the CDR3 is TGCAGTGCTAGTCGAGGGGCGTCCTACGAGCAGTACTTC. Its translation: CSASRGASYEQYF.

This clone was picked up one time. This chain connects TRBV5-6 to TRBJ2-3; TRBD1 is a possible D gene (6 bases). Germline CDR1 reads SGHDT; CDR2 reads YYEEEE. The V and J ends lost 4 bases and 6 bases respectively, with 9 bases between them. This CDR3 spans 12 amino acids. The CDR3, as DNA: TGTGCCAGCAGCAAAAGGGGGGATACGCAGTATTTT. Protein sequence: CASSKRGDTQYF.

This chain links TRBV2 with TRBJ1-2; the D gene is possibly TRBD1 (5 bases). CDR3 length: 13 residues. Germline V gives CDR1 SNHLY, CDR2 FYNNEI. V was pared by 7 bases and J by 8 bases, with 17 bases between. CDR3 region: CASTEGQPRGYTF. As DNA, the CDR3 is TGTGCCAGCACCGAGGGGCAGCCACGGGGCTACACCTTC.

The CDR3 DNA sequence: TGTGCCAGCTCACTTGTCGGTAATGAGCAGTTCTTC. Translated: CASSLVGNEQFF. The gene calls are TRBV18 and TRBJ2-1; D gene unclear. CDR3 size: 12 residues. Germline V gene lookup returns CDR1 KGHSH and CDR2 LQKENI. Trimming took off 4 bases at V and 7 bases at J, with 8 bases between the two ends.

The genes are TRBV10-1 and TRBJ1-4; 7 bases align to TRBD1. Germline-derived CDR1 and CDR2 are WNHNN and SYGVQD (reference sequence). V was clipped by 3 bases and J by 3 bases; unmatched bases: 4. The CDR3 has 15 amino acids. Here the CDR3 DNA reads TGCGCCAGCAGTGACCGACAGGGCCCTAATGAAAAACTGTTTTTT. Translating it yields CASSDRQGPNEKLFF.

The V gene is TRBV29-1, the J gene TRBJ2-5; D remains ambiguous. V lost 2 bases and J 4 bases, leaving 17 bases between the germline ends. The V gene's germline CDR1 is SQVTM and CDR2 ANQGSEA. The CDR3 sequence is 15 residues long. The CDR3 loop is CSVESTAELRETQYF. The CDR3 DNA follows: TGCAGCGTTGAATCAACAGCCGAGTTACGAGAGACCCAGTACTTC.

V and J are TRBV6-5 and TRBJ2-7; 8 bases line up with TRBD2. CDR1 and CDR2 from the germline V gene are MNHEY and SVGAGI. The V segment lost 6 bases and the J segment 2 bases; nucleotides outside the gene matches: 3. The CDR3 runs 13 residues. The CDR3 nucleotides are TGTGCCAGCAGCACGGGGGGGCCCTACGAGCAGTACTTC. It specifies CASSTGGPYEQYF.

The V and J genes are TRBV7-8 and TRBJ1-1; 8 bases map to TRBD1. Germline lookup yields CDR1 SGHVS and CDR2 FQNEAQ. The CDR3 is 17 amino acids. The ends lost 1 base at V and 4 bases at J; junction bases unmatched: 11. The CDR3 sequence: CASSLGARGQGGTEAFF. The CDR3 region has the DNA TGTGCCAGCAGCTTAGGGGCTCGAGGACAGGGAGGCACTGAAGCTTTCTTT.

The chain couples TRBV3-1 (or the pseudogene TRBV3-2) to TRBJ1-2; D unresolved. The CDR3 totals 15 residues. Per germline, CDR1 LGHDT and CDR2 YNNKEL (reference sequence). Between the trimmed V and J ends, which lost 0 bases and 4 bases, there was a span of 12 bases. The DNA of the CDR3 is TGTGCCAGCAGCCAAGATACACTTCAGGTCTATGGCTACACCTTC. Residues: CASSQDTLQVYGYTF.

The V and J genes are TRBV2 and TRBJ2-3; the D call may be TRBD1 or TRBD2 (5 bases each). Germline V gene lookup returns CDR1 SNHLY and CDR2 FYNNEI. Trimming removed 7 bases at V and 7 bases at J, with 24 bases between. The CDR3 loop spans 16 amino acids. This CDR3 reads CASNHRVGTASNTQYF. The CDR3 DNA sequence: TGTGCCAGCAACCATCGCGTAGGGACGGCATCGAATACGCAGTATTTT. The entire variable domain, with the rest obtained from reference TRBV2 and TRBJ2-3, is as follows: EPEVTQTPSHQVTQMGQEVILRCVPISNHLYFYWYRQILGQKVEFLVSFYNNEISEKSEIFDDQFSVERPDGSNFTLKIRSTKLEDSAMYFCASNHRVGTASNTQYFGPGTRLTVL.

Only one count was recorded for this clone. The CDR3 sequence: CASSQDASSGSWVNEQFF. CDR3 in DNA: TGTGCCAGCAGCCAAGATGCGTCTAGCGGGAGTTGGGTCAATGAGCAGTTCTTC. J is TRBJ2-1 and V is TRBV3-1 (or the pseudogene TRBV3-2), with 10 positions matching TRBD2. CDR1 and CDR2 from the germline V gene are LGHDT and YNNKEL (reference sequence). There are 18 residues in the CDR3. The junction had 11 bases not matched to a gene; V was cut back by 0 bases and J by 6 bases.

The chain combines TRBV2 with TRBJ2-1; D is unresolved. This CDR3 spans 16 amino acids. In germline, CDR1 is SNHLY, CDR2 FYNNEI. V was clipped by 6 bases and J by 7 bases, with 22 bases between them. The CDR3 spells CASRINWDSPKNEQFF. DNA for the CDR3: TGTGCCAGCAGGATCAATTGGGATTCGCCGAAGAATGAGCAGTTCTTC. Based on the CDR3 plus reference TRBV2 and TRBJ2-1, the full variable domain is EPEVTQTPSHQVTQMGQEVILRCVPISNHLYFYWYRQILGQKVEFLVSFYNNEISEKSEIFDDQFSVERPDGSNFTLKIRSTKLEDSAMYFCASRINWDSPKNEQFFGPGTRLTVL.

The V gene is TRBV19, the J gene TRBJ1-2, with D unclear. The germline V gene has CDR1 LNHDA and CDR2 SQIVND (reference sequence). The CDR3 totals 13 residues. V lost 8 bases to trimming and J lost 8 bases, with 18 bases between them. CDR3 nucleotides: TGTGCCAGTGATACAGTAACGAACTCCGGCTACACCTTC. Translating gives CASDTVTNSGYTF. The entire variable domain, with the rest obtained from reference TRBV19 and TRBJ1-2, is as follows: DGGITQSPKYLFRKEGQNVTLSCEQNLNHDAMYWYRQDPGQGLRLIYYSQIVNDFQKGDIAEGYSVSREKKESFPLTVTSAQKNPTAFYLCASDTVTNSGYTFGSGTRLTVV.

This rearrangement joins TRBV12-3 or TRBV12-4 to TRBJ2-2; the D is unclear. Trimming pared 3 bases from V and 5 bases from J, leaving 4 bases between. The CDR3 runs to 12 residues. The CDR3 protein is CASSFETGELFF. CDR3 coding DNA: TGTGCCAGCAGTTTCGAGACCGGGGAGCTGTTTTTT.

The chain joins TRBV24-1 to TRBJ1-1, with 11 bases aligning to TRBD1. After removal of 7 bases from V and 6 bases from J, the junction contained 3 bases not matched to a gene. The CDR3 is 13 residues long. The germline gives CDR1 KGHDR, CDR2 SFDVKD. The CDR3 is CATRGTGGAEAFF. CDR3 coding DNA: TGTGCCACCAGAGGGACAGGGGGTGCTGAAGCTTTCTTT.

V is TRBV6-5 and J is TRBJ1-1; D perhaps matches TRBD1 (5 bases). V was shortened by 7 bases and J by 4 bases, with 16 bases between the two germline ends. CDR3 size: 14 residues. Germline V gives CDR1 MNHEY, CDR2 SVGAGI. The CDR3 DNA reads TGTGCCAGCACTAACCGGGGGGGTGGCACTGAAGCTTTCTTT. Translating gives CASTNRGGGTEAFF.

This chain links TRBV5-6 with TRBJ2-7; D is ambiguous. V lost 0 bases to trimming and J lost 0 bases, with 7 bases between them. The CDR3 sequence is 14 residues long. In germline, CDR1 is SGHDT, CDR2 YYEEEE. The CDR3 DNA reads TGTGCCAGCAGCTTGGGTGCAGTCTCCTACGAGCAGTACTTC. Translated: CASSLGAVSYEQYF.

The rearrangement joins TRBV2 to TRBJ1-6, with no clear D. Germline CDR1 and CDR2: SNHLY and FYNNEI. The germline V and J ends were trimmed by 7 bases and 7 bases, with 11 bases remaining between them. The CDR3 has 13 residues. CDR3 sequence: CASKEVYNSPLHF. Here the CDR3 DNA reads TGTGCCAGCAAAGAAGTTTACAATTCACCCCTCCACTTT.

V usage is TRBV29-1 and J usage is TRBJ2-7; D is ambiguous. Trimming removed 4 bases at V and 9 bases at J, with 10 bases between. The CDR3 extends over 10 amino acids. Germline assignment: CDR1 SQVTM and CDR2 ANQGSEA. In DNA form, the CDR3 reads TGCAGCGTTGGGGAAACCGGGCAGTACTTC. Translating it yields CSVGETGQYF.